The T cell receptor (beta chain) under discussion was sequenced for a study of blood T cell repertoires in COVID-19. Looking at the study overall: Acute and convalescent COVID-19 samples came from the United States, Italy and Spain. T cells, B-cell-depleted T cells, or PBMCs provided the cDNA or gDNA that served as material.

Per the original data handling: Estimated nucleated cell counts came from reference gene primer amplification. This table comes from immunoSEQ multiplex PCR, and its TCRdb copy is limited to in-frame clones, with some not included. The V and J calls and clone size come from that table; D and trimming were worked out from the DNA. The sample has around 150,000 clones, roughly 89% seen once. Germline V gene data show CDR1 as LGHDT and CDR2 as YNNKEL (reference sequence). The CDR3 runs 15 residues. Trimming cost V 3 bases and J 1 base, with 13 bases left between them. This clone showed up just once. Sequencing was carried out using peripheral blood. The chain carries TRBV3-1 (or the pseudogene TRBV3-2) and TRBJ2-7; D is possibly TRBD1 (5 bases). This TCR came from a woman aged 60-75 years who had recovered from COVID-19. The CDR3 here is CASSQVRGKSYEQYF. The DNA of the CDR3 is TGTGCCAGCAGCCAGGTTAGGGGAAAATCCTACGAGCAGTACTTC.